These 3 T cell receptor beta chains were sequenced from one sample in a study of blood T cell repertoires in COVID-19. The data were produced by immunoSEQ multiplex PCR, yet TCRdb's version contains in-frame clones alone and is incomplete. The sample has some 260,000 clones; roughly 88% are singletons. Sequenced sample: peripheral blood. These receptors originate from a human donor in a cohort sampled during active COVID-19.

The V and J genes are TRBV6-5 and TRBJ1-4; D not certain. The CDR3 is 13 amino acids. Germline V gene data show CDR1 as MNHEY and CDR2 as SVGAGI. V gave up 8 bases and J gave up 14 bases, with 21 bases separating them. CDR3 in DNA: TGTGCCAGCGGGAGAGTCGAGGCTCCAGACCTGTTTTTT. Amino acid sequence: CASGRVEAPDLFF.

Here the CDR3 DNA reads TGTGCCAGCAGCTTAGGTCAACTCAATAATGAAAAACTGTTTTTT. It is translated as CASSLGQLNNEKLFF. The chain uses TRBV11-2 and TRBJ1-4; D uncertain. The CDR3 contains 15 residues. The V gene lost 1 base and the J gene lost 4 bases, with 10 bases spanning the gap. In germline, CDR1 is SGHAT, CDR2 FQNNGV.

This chain links TRBV27 with TRBJ2-7; the match to TRBD1 covers 10 bases. The CDR3 runs to 16 residues. Germline lookup yields CDR1 MNHEY and CDR2 SMNVEV (reference sequence). Trimming cost V 8 bases and J 2 bases; bases outside gene matches: 12. CDR3 in DNA: TGTGCCAGCGGGAGGACAGGGGGAGCACCCACCTACGAGCAGTACTTC. Protein: CASGRTGGAPTYEQYF.